These 25 T cell receptor beta chains share one sample of origin, sequenced in a study of post-analysis software for immune sequencing data. Prepared TCR beta cDNA libraries contained unique molecular identifiers. TCRdb re-called the PCR reads through MiXCR, storing one row per CDR3 protein. The sample includes 820,000 or so distinct CDR3 sequences, roughly 50% seen only once; the top ten take over 4%. Study-wide findings and caveats: About five TRBV segments, including TRBV5-6, TRBV5-1 and TRBV20-1, were more frequent in patients than controls.

Their cognate antigens are unknown. The sample was blood. The receptors derive from a girl aged 10 to 17 with multiple sclerosis.

The table lists this clonotype with a few counts. The rearrangement links TRBV6-1 to TRBJ2-1, with D possibly matching TRBD1 (7 bases). From germline, CDR1 is MNHNS and CDR2 SASEGT. This CDR3 is built from 17 residues. Trimming cost V 6 bases and J 1 base, with 19 bases left between them. CDR3 residues: CASSPLGGGTSYNEQFF. CDR3 nucleotide sequence: TGTGCCAGCAGCCCCCTTGGAGGGGGCACTTCCTACAATGAGCAGTTCTTC.

The chain is built from TRBV12-3 or TRBV12-4 and TRBJ1-1; no clear D. Trimming pared 7 bases from V and 5 bases from J, leaving 11 bases between. The CDR3 is made up of 12 amino acids. The CDR3 loop is CASTLRVTEAFF. CDR3 nucleotide sequence: TGTGCCAGCACCCTGAGGGTGACTGAAGCTTTCTTT.

This chain links TRBV5-1 with TRBJ2-7; possible D gene TRBD1, 6 bases. The germline CDR1 and CDR2 sequences are SGHRS and YFSETQ. CDR3 size: 17 residues. Deletions cut 4 bases from V and 3 bases from J, with 23 bases between. The CDR3 nucleotides are TGCGCCAGCAGCCCCGGAGTCCCACAGGGCCTAAGCTACGAGCAGTACTTC. This gives the protein CASSPGVPQGLSYEQYF.

This chain's CDR3 is CSALGQPGYQETQYF. The CDR3 DNA is TGCAGCGCCCTCGGACAGCCAGGTTACCAAGAGACCCAGTACTTC. This chain joins TRBV29-1 and TRBJ2-5; possibly TRBD1 for D (6 bases). Deletions cut 7 bases from V and 0 bases from J, with 18 bases between. CDR3 length equals 15 residues. Germline loops: CDR1 SQVTM, CDR2 ANQGSEA.

In DNA form, the CDR3 reads TGTGCCAGCAGGCGTCACACCGCTTCGGCGCAGTATTTT. This gives the protein CASRRHTASAQYF. The chain joins TRBV6-6 to TRBJ2-3; D gene uncertain. Germline V gene lookup returns CDR1 MNHNY and CDR2 SVGAGI (reference sequence). V was shortened by 6 bases and J by 10 bases, with 17 bases between the two germline ends. This CDR3 has 13 residues.

This clonotype was counted a few times. V gene TRBV20-1 combines with J gene TRBJ2-3, with TRBD2 matching 9 bases. The V segment lost 7 bases and the J segment 5 bases; nucleotides outside the gene matches: 7. Germline loops: CDR1 DFQATT, CDR2 SNEGSKA (reference sequence). The CDR3 length is 13 residues. The CDR3 DNA sequence: TGCAGTGGAGCTAGCGGGATTCGAGATACGCAGTATTTT. This encodes CSGASGIRDTQYF.

This clonotype occurred a few times. The V gene is TRBV27, the J gene TRBJ1-1; no firm D call. The CDR3 length is 13 residues. V lost 1 base to trimming and J lost 5 bases, with 8 bases between them. Germline V CDR1 and CDR2: MNHEY, SMNVEV (reference sequence). CDR3: CASSLFRMTEAFF. Here the CDR3 DNA reads TGTGCCAGCAGTTTATTTCGGATGACTGAAGCTTTCTTT.

The rearrangement uses TRBV29-1 and TRBJ2-5; D possibly corresponds to TRBD2 (6 bases). Judging by the DNA end, TRBJ2-7 fits better; the J call may be wrong. The CDR3 length is 12 residues. Germline V gene sequence: CDR1 SQVTM, CDR2 ANQGSEA. The CDR3 sequence: CSVLEGSYEQYF. The DNA of the CDR3 is TGCAGCGTTTTGGAGGGTTCCTACGAGCAGTACTTC.

The genes are TRBV7-9 and TRBJ2-5; 12 bases agree with TRBD1. The ends lost 6 bases at V and 4 bases at J; junction bases unmatched: 6. Germline assignment: CDR1 SEHNR and CDR2 FQNEAQ (reference sequence). The CDR3 sequence is 15 residues long. CDR3 coding DNA: TGTGCCAGCAGGCACAGGGACAGGGGGCCAGAGACCCAGTACTTC. Residues: CASRHRDRGPETQYF.

The CDR3: CASSPGVGRGYTF. Written as DNA, the CDR3 is TGTGCCAGCTCCCCTGGGGTGGGTCGGGGCTACACCTTC. The J gene is TRBJ1-2, the V gene TRBV7-6; D is ambiguous. V was clipped by 8 bases and J by 8 bases, with 18 bases between them. The CDR3 spans 13 residues. CDR1 and CDR2 (germline): SGHVS, FNYEAQ. Filled out from reference TRBV7-6 and TRBJ1-2, the complete variable domain reads GAGVSQSPRYKVTKRGQDVALRCDPISGHVSLYWYRQALGQGPEFLTYFNYEAQQDKSGLPNDRFSAERPEGSISTLTIQRTEQRDSAMYRCASSPGVGRGYTFGSGTRLTVV.

This clonotype was recorded a few times. This rearrangement joins TRBV7-9 to TRBJ2-5; no definite D call. This CDR3 is 15 amino acids long. Trimming pared 4 bases from V and 11 bases from J, leaving 23 bases between. Germline CDR1 is SEHNR and CDR2 is FQNEAQ (reference sequence). In DNA, the CDR3 is TGTGCCAGCAGCTCCCGGACCCAGTCAGCTATGGGGCAGTACTTC. Protein product: CASSSRTQSAMGQYF.

This clonotype has only a few counts. The rearrangement uses TRBV18 and TRBJ2-3; TRBD2 agrees at 9 bases. CDR3 length: 17 amino acids. With V trimmed by 0 bases and J by 2 bases, 6 bases remained unmatched. The germline V gene has CDR1 KGHSH and CDR2 LQKENI. The CDR3 nucleotides are TGTGCCAGCTCACCACCGGCGGCTAGCGGGAACACAGATACGCAGTATTTT. Protein: CASSPPAASGNTDTQYF. The variable domain in full, completed from reference TRBV18 and TRBJ2-3, reads NAGVMQNPRHLVRRRGQEARLRCSPMKGHSHVYWYRQLPEEGLKFMVYLQKENIIDESGMPKERFSAEFPKEGPSILRIQQVVRGDSAAYFCASSPPAASGNTDTQYFGPGTRLTVL.

The rearrangement joins TRBV5-1 to TRBJ1-2, with 8 nucleotides matching TRBD1. This CDR3 spans 16 amino acids. V dropped 3 bases and J dropped 4; count of bases not matched to a gene: 11. Germline CDR1 reads SGHRS; CDR2 reads YFSETQ. The CDR3 is CASSSATGGLLYGYTF. CDR3 DNA sequence: TGCGCCAGCAGCTCGGCCACAGGGGGACTTCTCTATGGCTACACCTTC. Full variable domain (outside the CDR3, taken from reference TRBV5-1 and TRBJ1-2): KAGVTQTPRYLIKTRGQQVTLSCSPISGHRSVSWYQQTPGQGLQFLFEYFSETQRNKGNFPGRFSGRQFSNSRSEMNVSTLELGDSALYLCASSSATGGLLYGYTFGSGTRLTVV.

The rearrangement links TRBV20-1 to TRBJ1-4, with D unresolved. This CDR3 is built from 12 residues. Germline V CDR1 and CDR2: DFQATT, SNEGSKA (reference sequence). Trimming removed 3 bases at V and 6 bases at J, with 8 bases between. The CDR3 coding sequence is TGCAGTGCTAGTCACGATCATGAAAAACTGTTTTTT. This gives the protein CSASHDHEKLFF.

This clonotype occurred once. The chain joins TRBV5-1 to TRBJ2-7; D unclear. The J call may be mistaken, given a closer DNA end match to TRBJ2-5. Germline loops: CDR1 SGHRS, CDR2 YFSETQ. The CDR3 is made up of 13 amino acids. CDR3 sequence reads: CASSFQLQETQYF. In DNA, the CDR3 is TGCGCCAGCAGCTTCCAGCTTCAAGAGACCCAGTACTTC.

This chain links TRBV29-1 with TRBJ2-5; TRBD2 matches at 12 bases. The CDR3 loop spans 14 amino acids. The V gene's germline CDR1 is SQVTM and CDR2 ANQGSEA. Trimming cost V 2 bases and J 11 bases; bases outside gene matches: 9. Written as DNA, the CDR3 is TGCAGCGTTGAACTAGCGGGAGGGCCGCGGGAGCAGTACTTC. This translates into CSVELAGGPREQYF.

Worth noting for this clonotype: Just one base apart from a much larger clone, this may be a read error. The chain recombines TRBV29-1 with TRBJ2-5, with D uncertain. Germline CDR1 reads SQVTM; CDR2 reads ANQGSEA. The CDR3 is made up of 12 amino acids. Written as DNA, the CDR3 is TGCAACGTTGTTCGGACCCAAGAGACCCAGTACTTC. Translating it yields CNVVRTQETQYF.

The CDR3 spells CSASFSGASYEQYF. The DNA of the CDR3 is TGCAGTGCTAGCTTCTCCGGGGCATCCTACGAGCAGTACTTC. This chain connects TRBV20-1 to TRBJ2-4, with D possibly called TRBD1 or TRBD2 (5 bases each). The DNA end is more similar to TRBJ2-7, so the J call may be wrong. This CDR3 is 14 amino acids long. Germline V gene data show CDR1 as DFQATT and CDR2 as SNEGSKA (reference sequence).

The genes are TRBV11-2 and TRBJ1-2, with a possible D match to TRBD1 (5 bases). The CDR3 covers 15 residues. V lost 1 base and J lost 2, with 11 bases in between. Germline CDR1 is SGHAT and CDR2 is FQNNGV. CDR3 residues: CASSLGLGQNYGYTF. The CDR3 bases are TGTGCCAGCAGCTTAGGGCTAGGACAAAACTATGGCTACACCTTC. The full variable domain, rest sourced from reference TRBV11-2 and TRBJ1-2, is EAGVAQSPRYKIIEKRQSVAFWCNPISGHATLYWYQQILGQGPKLLIQFQNNGVVDDSQLPKDRFSAERLKGVDSTLKIQPAKLEDSAVYLCASSLGLGQNYGYTFGSGTRLTVV.

This chain joins TRBV29-1 and TRBJ2-3; TRBD1 matches at 8 bases. The V and J ends lost 6 bases and 7 bases, in that order; junction bases with no gene match: 3. CDR1 is SQVTM and CDR2 is ANQGSEA in the germline V gene. The CDR3 loop spans 11 amino acids. The chain's CDR3 is CSVNRGNTQYF. CDR3 DNA sequence: TGCAGCGTCAACAGGGGGAATACGCAGTATTTT.

CDR3 protein: CATSRERGANYGYTF. CDR3 sequence (DNA): TGTGCCACCAGCAGAGAAAGGGGCGCGAACTATGGCTACACCTTC. The V and J genes are TRBV15 and TRBJ1-2; D might be TRBD1 (5 bases). V shed 0 bases and J shed 2 bases, with 10 bases lying between them. The CDR3 loop spans 15 amino acids. Germline V lookup: CDR1 LNHNV, CDR2 YYDKDF (reference sequence).

The chain employs TRBV6-5 and TRBJ2-3, with a possible D match to TRBD2 (6 bases). V dropped 5 bases and J dropped 3 bases, with 9 bases sitting between them. The germline CDR1 and CDR2 sequences are MNHEY and SVGAGI. The CDR3 is 13 amino acids. Written as DNA, the CDR3 is TGTGCCAGCAGTATGGGGACTACAGATACGCAGTATTTT. It specifies CASSMGTTDTQYF.

This clonotype appeared once. The chain joins TRBV2 to TRBJ2-3; 9 nucleotides line up with TRBD2. After removal of 3 bases from V and 5 bases from J, the junction contained 3 bases not matched to a gene. The CDR3 sequence is 14 residues long. Germline V gives CDR1 SNHLY, CDR2 FYNNEI. The CDR3 reads CASSDRLAEDTQYF. As DNA, the CDR3 is TGTGCCAGCAGTGACCGACTAGCGGAAGATACGCAGTATTTT.

This clonotype was seen only a few times. The rearrangement joins TRBV20-1 to TRBJ2-7, with 8 positions matching TRBD2. Germline V lookup: CDR1 DFQATT, CDR2 SNEGSKA (reference sequence). The J segment lost 2 bases and the V segment lost 2 bases, leaving 5 bases of the junction unmatched. There are 14 residues in the CDR3. CDR3 sequence reads: CSARRVAGTYEQYF. CDR3 nucleotide sequence: TGCAGTGCTAGAAGGGTAGCGGGGACCTACGAGCAGTACTTC.

This clonotype has more than one count but fewer than ten. The chain has TRBV7-9 and TRBJ2-5; TRBD1 agrees at 11 bases. The CDR3 length is 14 residues. Germline-derived CDR1 and CDR2 are SEHNR and FQNEAQ (reference sequence). Trimming at V came to 1 base and at J to 11 bases, leaving 6 bases not matched to a gene. The chain's CDR3 is CASSLVRTGGQQYF. As DNA, the CDR3 is TGTGCCAGCAGCTTAGTTAGGACAGGGGGCCAGCAGTACTTC. Full variable domain (remainder filled in from reference TRBV7-9 and TRBJ2-5): DTGVSQNPRHKITKRGQNVTFRCDPISEHNRLYWYRQTLGQGPEFLTYFQNEAQLEKSRLLSDRFSAERPKGSFSTLEIQRTEQGDSAMYLCASSLVRTGGQQYFGPGTRLLVL.